These 21 T cell receptor beta chains originate from one sample sequenced in a study of Ad26.COV2.S vaccination and SARS-CoV-2 variants. Regarding treatment: some 20 received Ad26.COV2.S at low or high dose, single or two shots; about 5 received placebo; per-sample allocation not given. Day 63 after the first vaccine or placebo injection was the time point for sampling. The data were produced by immunoSEQ multiplex PCR, yet TCRdb's version contains in-frame clones alone and is incomplete. The sample has some 450,000 clones; less than 95% are singletons. Sequenced here: peripheral blood, sampled in a trial of Ad26.COV2.S vaccine versus placebo. These receptor sequences come from a person between 18 and 59 years old who received the Ad26.COV2.S COVID-19 vaccine or a placebo.

The sample holds one count of this clone. V and J are TRBV7-6 and TRBJ2-1; TRBD2 agrees at 7 bases. Germline CDR1 reads SGHVS; CDR2 reads FNYEAQ. Germline trimming cut 5 bases from V and 6 bases from J; bases unmatched to any gene: 13. This CDR3 is 16 amino acids long. CDR3 protein: CASSQPFGGRGNEQFF. The CDR3 coding sequence is TGTGCCAGCAGCCAACCTTTCGGCGGGAGAGGCAATGAGCAGTTCTTC.

This chain uses TRBV25-1 with TRBJ1-1; possible D gene TRBD1, 6 bases. Per germline, CDR1 MGHDK and CDR2 SYGVNS. V was clipped by 5 bases and J by 1 base, with 11 bases between them. CDR3 size: 14 residues. The CDR3 sequence: CASSWTEANTEAFF. CDR3 DNA: TGTGCCAGCAGTTGGACAGAGGCGAACACTGAAGCTTTCTTT. Looking up the rest from reference TRBV25-1 and TRBJ1-1 gives the full variable domain: EADIYQTPRYLVIGTGKKITLECSQTMGHDKMYWYQQDPGMELHLIHYSYGVNSTEKGDLSSESTVSRIRTEHFPLTLESARPSHTSQYLCASSWTEANTEAFFGQGTRLTVV.

The CDR3: CASTPSRLHTGELFF. DNA for the CDR3: TGCGCCAGCACCCCTAGCCGGTTGCACACCGGGGAGCTGTTTTTT. The gene calls are TRBV5-1 and TRBJ2-2; tentative D call: TRBD2 (5 bases). Germline V gene data show CDR1 as SGHRS and CDR2 as YFSETQ. The CDR3 is 15 amino acids. The ends were cut back, 6 bases at V and 3 bases at J, with 15 bases in the middle.

The rearrangement joins TRBV9 to TRBJ2-1; possibly TRBD1 for D (6 bases). The germline gives CDR1 SGDLS, CDR2 YYNGEE. The CDR3 runs 15 residues. V was cut by 0 bases and J by 2 bases, with 9 bases left in between. The CDR3 coding sequence is TGTGCCAGCAGCGTAGAAGGACAGACCTACAATGAGCAGTTCTTC. It encodes CASSVEGQTYNEQFF.

The chain is built from TRBV3-1 (or the pseudogene TRBV3-2) and TRBJ2-1; a possible D gene is TRBD1 (5 bases). Germline values: CDR1 LGHDT, CDR2 YNNKEL (reference sequence). V shed 2 bases and J shed 9 bases, with 17 bases lying between them. CDR3 length: 15 residues. The CDR3 coding sequence is TGTGCCAGCAGCCAACCGACGGACATTCGCGGTGAGCAGTTCTTC. Protein: CASSQPTDIRGEQFF.

The chain is built from TRBV7-9 and TRBJ2-1; 8 bases align to TRBD2. CDR1 is SEHNR and CDR2 is FQNEAQ in the germline V gene (reference sequence). The J segment lost 6 bases and the V segment lost 1 base, leaving 11 bases of the junction unmatched. CDR3 length: 17 residues. The CDR3 sequence is CASSLGHSGSVPNEQFF. In DNA form, the CDR3 reads TGTGCCAGCAGCTTAGGGCACAGCGGGAGTGTTCCCAATGAGCAGTTCTTC.

The chain combines TRBV5-8 with TRBJ1-4; TRBD1 might be the D (6 bases). With 2 bases removed from V and 4 bases from J, the gap between germline ends came to 9 bases. From germline, CDR1 is SGHTS and CDR2 YDEGEE. The CDR3 runs 14 residues. CDR3 sequence reads: CASSFGRGNEKLFF. The CDR3 DNA is TGTGCCAGCAGCTTCGGCAGGGGTAATGAAAAACTGTTTTTT.

The chain links TRBV7-9 to TRBJ1-6, with 7 bases identical to TRBD1. Germline trimming cut 3 bases from V and 11 bases from J; bases unmatched to any gene: 7. The germline V gene has CDR1 SEHNR and CDR2 FQNEAQ (reference sequence). The CDR3 contains 14 residues. The CDR3 protein is CASSLDRSFPPLHF. CDR3 DNA sequence: TGTGCCAGCAGCTTGGACAGGAGTTTTCCACCCCTCCACTTT.

The chain joins TRBV5-1 to TRBJ1-3; 8 nucleotides agree with TRBD1. The CDR3 runs 15 residues. Trimming cost V 4 bases and J 0 bases; bases outside gene matches: 3. Looked up from germline, CDR1 is SGHRS and CDR2 is YFSETQ. CDR3 in amino acids: CASSRGTGSGNTIYF. CDR3 nucleotides: TGCGCCAGCAGCCGAGGGACAGGCTCTGGAAACACCATATATTTT.

V gene TRBV28 combines with J gene TRBJ2-7; maybe TRBD1 (5 bases). V lost 3 bases, J lost 4 bases, and 13 bases lay in between. This CDR3 comprises 14 residues. Germline lookup yields CDR1 MDHEN and CDR2 SYDVKM. The CDR3 region has the DNA TGTGCCAGCAGTTTGCCCCAGGGTCCGTACGAGCAGTACTTC. It yields the protein CASSLPQGPYEQYF.

The CDR3 DNA sequence: TGTGCCAGCAGTTTAGCCAGAGCCTACGAGCAGTACTTC. It translates to CASSLARAYEQYF. This rearrangement joins TRBV28 to TRBJ2-7; D remains ambiguous. This CDR3 contains 13 residues. From germline, CDR1 is MDHEN and CDR2 SYDVKM. The germline V and J ends were trimmed by 2 bases and 2 bases, with 7 bases remaining between them.

This chain uses TRBV5-1 with TRBJ2-3, with 12 bases that match TRBD2. After removal of 0 bases from V and 5 bases from J, the junction contained 7 bases not matched to a gene. The germline gives CDR1 SGHRS, CDR2 YFSETQ. The CDR3 totals 17 residues. As DNA, the CDR3 is TGCGCCAGCAGCTTGGGCCTAGCGGGAGGGCCGGGAGATACGCAGTATTTT. As protein: CASSLGLAGGPGDTQYF.

This clone was recorded only once. The chain has TRBV21-1 and TRBJ1-5; the table names TRBD1, a call not compared with the DNA. TRBV21-1 is given as a pseudogene. The length of the CDR3 is 15 residues. The CDR3 DNA is TGTGCCAGCAGCACCCGGACAGGGTGCAATCAGCCCCAGCATTTT. It is translated as CASSTRTGCNQPQHF.

The rearrangement links TRBV9 to TRBJ2-1; 9 positions match TRBD2. V lost 4 bases, J lost 0 bases, and 5 bases stayed unmatched. Germline CDR1 SGDLS, CDR2 YYNGEE. The CDR3 consists of 16 residues. The CDR3 sequence is CASSLIAGASYNEQFF. In DNA form, the CDR3 reads TGTGCCAGCAGCCTAATAGCGGGAGCCTCCTACAATGAGCAGTTCTTC.

The chain joins TRBV3-1 (or the pseudogene TRBV3-2) to TRBJ2-6, with TRBD1 matching 7 bases. CDR1 is LGHDT and CDR2 is YNNKEL in the germline V gene (reference sequence). This CDR3 spans 19 amino acids. Trimming took 2 bases from V and 0 from J; bases not matched to a gene: 10. CDR3 nucleotide sequence: TGTGCCAGCAGCCAACCCCGACAGGGCACCGTCTCTGGGGCCAACGTCCTGACTTTC. Protein: CASSQPRQGTVSGANVLTF.

This chain joins TRBV7-9 and TRBJ2-7; D is uncertain. The CDR3 has 12 residues. From germline, CDR1 is SEHNR and CDR2 FQNEAQ (reference sequence). Trimming removed 6 bases at V and 1 base at J, with 7 bases between. CDR3 amino acids: CASSSTSYEQYF. DNA of the CDR3: TGTGCCAGCAGTTCAACTTCCTACGAGCAGTACTTC.

The rearrangement joins TRBV7-3 to TRBJ2-1, with D perhaps matching TRBD2 (5 bases). The CDR3 consists of 14 residues. Between the trimmed V and J ends, which lost 2 bases and 7 bases, there was a span of 12 bases. The germline V gene has CDR1 SGHTA and CDR2 FQGTGA. CDR3 region: CASSLLGSRNEQFF. CDR3 coding DNA: TGTGCCAGCAGCTTACTAGGGAGTAGGAATGAGCAGTTCTTC.

This chain links TRBV6-2 or TRBV6-3 with TRBJ2-2; D call uncertain. CDR1 is MNHEY, CDR2 SVGEGT, per germline. This CDR3 comprises 13 residues. V lost 2 bases to trimming and J lost 2 bases, with 3 bases between them. This CDR3 is CASSYLNTGELFF. CDR3 DNA: TGTGCCAGCAGTTACCTCAACACCGGGGAGCTGTTTTTT.

The chain recombines TRBV6-5 with TRBJ1-5; D not certain. The germline V gene has CDR1 MNHEY and CDR2 SVGAGI. The CDR3 is made up of 14 amino acids. V was trimmed by 7 bases and J by 7 bases, leaving 17 bases between them. The CDR3 is CASMGLRAYQPQHF. The CDR3 DNA reads as TGTGCCAGCATGGGCCTACGGGCTTACCAGCCCCAGCATTTT.

The V and J genes are TRBV5-1 and TRBJ2-7, with a weak D call TRBD1 (6 bases). Trimming took off 3 bases at V and 0 bases at J, with 13 bases between the two ends. This CDR3 contains 15 residues. Germline CDR1 reads SGHRS; CDR2 reads YFSETQ. The chain's CDR3 is CASSSGTLSSYEQYF. CDR3 in DNA: TGCGCCAGCAGCTCCGGGACACTTAGCTCCTACGAGCAGTACTTC.

The chain couples TRBV15 to TRBJ2-7; D is tentatively TRBD1 or TRBD2 (5 bases each). The CDR3 is made up of 13 amino acids. CDR1 LNHNV and CDR2 YYDKDF come from the germline V gene (reference sequence). V lost 5 bases, J lost 5 bases, and 13 bases lay in between. CDR3 loop: CATSDGTTDEQYF. As DNA, the CDR3 is TGTGCCACCAGCGACGGGACCACGGACGAGCAGTACTTC.